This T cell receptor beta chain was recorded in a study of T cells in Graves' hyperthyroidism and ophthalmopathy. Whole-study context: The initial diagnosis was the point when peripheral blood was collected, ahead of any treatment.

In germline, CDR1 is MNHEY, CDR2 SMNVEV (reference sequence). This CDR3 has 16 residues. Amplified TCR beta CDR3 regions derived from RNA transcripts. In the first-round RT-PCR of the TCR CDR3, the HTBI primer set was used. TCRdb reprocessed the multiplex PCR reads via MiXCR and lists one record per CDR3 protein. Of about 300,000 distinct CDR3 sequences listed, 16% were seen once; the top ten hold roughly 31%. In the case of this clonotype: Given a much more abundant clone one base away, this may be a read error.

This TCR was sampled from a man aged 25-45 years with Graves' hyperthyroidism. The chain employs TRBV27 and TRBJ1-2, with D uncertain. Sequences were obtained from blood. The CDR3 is CASSPGGVYLGYGYAF. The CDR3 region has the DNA TGTGCCAGCAGTCCAGGTGGGGTATATCTGGGCTATGGCTACGCCTTC.